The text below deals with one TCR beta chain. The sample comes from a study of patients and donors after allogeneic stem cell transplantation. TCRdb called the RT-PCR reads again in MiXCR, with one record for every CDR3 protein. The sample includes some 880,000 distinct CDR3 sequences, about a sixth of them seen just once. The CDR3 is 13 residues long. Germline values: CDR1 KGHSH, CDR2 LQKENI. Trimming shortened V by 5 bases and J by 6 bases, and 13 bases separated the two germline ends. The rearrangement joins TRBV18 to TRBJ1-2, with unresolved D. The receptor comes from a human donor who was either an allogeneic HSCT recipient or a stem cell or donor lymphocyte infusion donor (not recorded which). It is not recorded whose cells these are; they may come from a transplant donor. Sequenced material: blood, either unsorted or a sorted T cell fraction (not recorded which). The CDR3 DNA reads TGTGCCAGCTCAGCTACAAAGGCGGATGGCTACACCTTC. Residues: CASSATKADGYTF.